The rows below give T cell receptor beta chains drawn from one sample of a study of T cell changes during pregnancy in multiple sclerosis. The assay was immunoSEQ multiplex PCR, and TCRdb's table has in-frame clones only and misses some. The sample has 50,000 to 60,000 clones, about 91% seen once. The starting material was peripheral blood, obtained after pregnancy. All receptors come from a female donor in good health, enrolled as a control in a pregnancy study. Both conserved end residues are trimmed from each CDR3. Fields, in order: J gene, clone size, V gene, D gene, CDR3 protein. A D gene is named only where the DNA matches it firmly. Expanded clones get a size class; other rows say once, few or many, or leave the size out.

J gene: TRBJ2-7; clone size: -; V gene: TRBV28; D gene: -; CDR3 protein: ASSPSPPGNFEQY
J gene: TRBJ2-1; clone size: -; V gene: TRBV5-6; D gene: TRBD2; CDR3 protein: ASSEPRGRAYEQF
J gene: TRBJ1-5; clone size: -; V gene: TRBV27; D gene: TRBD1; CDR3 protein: ASSLGTGGANQPQH
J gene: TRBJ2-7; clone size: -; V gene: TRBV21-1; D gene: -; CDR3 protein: ASSKVASGGYEQY
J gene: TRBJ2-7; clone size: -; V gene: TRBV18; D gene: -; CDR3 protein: ASSPGGPSYEQY
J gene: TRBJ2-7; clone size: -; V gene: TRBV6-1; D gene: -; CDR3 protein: ATTPQGLYEQY
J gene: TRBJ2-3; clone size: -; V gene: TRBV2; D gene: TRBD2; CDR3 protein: ASSEVARGGAAKPDTQY
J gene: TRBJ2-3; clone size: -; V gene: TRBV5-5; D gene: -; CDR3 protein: ASSLDGTRTDTQY
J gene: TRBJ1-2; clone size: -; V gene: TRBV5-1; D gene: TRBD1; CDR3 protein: ASSLGVGQNNYGYT
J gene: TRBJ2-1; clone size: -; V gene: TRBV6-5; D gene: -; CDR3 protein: ASRGVSYNEQF
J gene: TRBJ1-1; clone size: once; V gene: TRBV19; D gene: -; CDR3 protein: ASSRGGMGVINTEAF
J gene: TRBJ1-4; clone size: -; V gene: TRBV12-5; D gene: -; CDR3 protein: ASGPGPGGFEKLF
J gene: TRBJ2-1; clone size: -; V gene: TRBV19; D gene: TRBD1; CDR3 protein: ASIKDRGRDEQF
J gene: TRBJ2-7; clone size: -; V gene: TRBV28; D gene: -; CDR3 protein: ASSPSARHQSYEQY
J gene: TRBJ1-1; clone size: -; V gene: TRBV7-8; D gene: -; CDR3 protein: ASSARTSSMNTEAF
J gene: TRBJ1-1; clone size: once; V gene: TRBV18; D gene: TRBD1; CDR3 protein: ASSPPRGLNTEAF